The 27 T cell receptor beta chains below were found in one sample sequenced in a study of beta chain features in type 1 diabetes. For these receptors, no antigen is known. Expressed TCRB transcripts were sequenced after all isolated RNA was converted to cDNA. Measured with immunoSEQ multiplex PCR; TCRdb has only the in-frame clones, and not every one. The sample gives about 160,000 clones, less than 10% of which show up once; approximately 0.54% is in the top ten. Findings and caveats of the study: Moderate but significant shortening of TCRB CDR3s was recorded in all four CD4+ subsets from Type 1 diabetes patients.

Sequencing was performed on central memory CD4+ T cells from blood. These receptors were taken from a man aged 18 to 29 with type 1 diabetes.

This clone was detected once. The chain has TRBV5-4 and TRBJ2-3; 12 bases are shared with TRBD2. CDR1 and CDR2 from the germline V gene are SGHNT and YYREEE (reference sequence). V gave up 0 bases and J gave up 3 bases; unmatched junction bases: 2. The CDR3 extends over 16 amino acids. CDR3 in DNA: TGTGCCAGCAGCTTGGGACTAGCGGGAGTGACAGATACGCAGTATTTT. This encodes CASSLGLAGVTDTQYF.

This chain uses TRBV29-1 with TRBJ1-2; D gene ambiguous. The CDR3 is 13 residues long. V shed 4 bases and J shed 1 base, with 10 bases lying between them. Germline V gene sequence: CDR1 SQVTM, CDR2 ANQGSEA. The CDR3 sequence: CSVAELDNYGYTF. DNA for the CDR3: TGCAGCGTTGCAGAACTAGATAACTATGGCTACACCTTC.

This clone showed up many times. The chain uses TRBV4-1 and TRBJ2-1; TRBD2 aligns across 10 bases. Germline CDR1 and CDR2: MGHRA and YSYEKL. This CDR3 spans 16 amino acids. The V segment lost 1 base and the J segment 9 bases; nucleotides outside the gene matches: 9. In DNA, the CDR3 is TGCGCCAGCAGCCAAGCGGGGCTAGCGGGAGTTGCTGAGCAGTTCTTC. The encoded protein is CASSQAGLAGVAEQFF.

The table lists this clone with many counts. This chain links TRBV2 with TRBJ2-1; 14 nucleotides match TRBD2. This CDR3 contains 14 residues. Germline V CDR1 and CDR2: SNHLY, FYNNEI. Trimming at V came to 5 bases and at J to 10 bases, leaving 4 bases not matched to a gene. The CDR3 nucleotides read TGTGCCAGCAGTCCGAGGACTAGCGGGGGGGAGCAGTTCTTC. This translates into CASSPRTSGGEQFF.

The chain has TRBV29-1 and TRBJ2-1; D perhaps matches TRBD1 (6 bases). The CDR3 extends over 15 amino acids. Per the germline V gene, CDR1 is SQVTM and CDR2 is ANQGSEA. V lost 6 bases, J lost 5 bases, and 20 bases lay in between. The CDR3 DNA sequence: TGCAGCGTCGACGGATGGCAGGGGTTTGACAATGAGCAGTTCTTC. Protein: CSVDGWQGFDNEQFF.

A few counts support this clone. The chain's CDR3 is CASSTGGNADTQYF. DNA for the CDR3: TGTGCCAGCAGTACAGGGGGCAATGCAGATACGCAGTATTTT. V usage is TRBV28 and J usage is TRBJ2-3; 9 positions agree with TRBD1. Germline CDR1 and CDR2: MDHEN and SYDVKM. V lost 5 bases, J lost 4 bases, and 4 bases stayed unmatched. The CDR3 loop spans 14 amino acids. Full variable domain (rest looked up from reference TRBV28 and TRBJ2-3): DVKVTQSSRYLVKRTGEKVFLECVQDMDHENMFWYRQDPGLGLRLIYFSYDVKMKEKGDIPEGYSVSREKKERFSLILESASTNQTSMYLCASSTGGNADTQYFGPGTRLTVL.

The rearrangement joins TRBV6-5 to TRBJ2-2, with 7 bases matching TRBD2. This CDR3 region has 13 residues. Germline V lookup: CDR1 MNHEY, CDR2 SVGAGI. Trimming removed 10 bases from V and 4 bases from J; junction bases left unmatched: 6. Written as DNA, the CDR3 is TGTGCCACCCGGGAGGAACCCACCGGGGAGCTGTTTTTT. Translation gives CATREEPTGELFF.

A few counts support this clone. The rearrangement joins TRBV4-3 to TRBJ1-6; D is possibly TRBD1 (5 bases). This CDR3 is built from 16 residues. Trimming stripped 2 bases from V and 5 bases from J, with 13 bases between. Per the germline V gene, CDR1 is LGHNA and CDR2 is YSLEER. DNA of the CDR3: TGCGCCAGCAGCCAACAGCTCGGACAAGATAATTCACCCCTCCACTTT. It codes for CASSQQLGQDNSPLHF.

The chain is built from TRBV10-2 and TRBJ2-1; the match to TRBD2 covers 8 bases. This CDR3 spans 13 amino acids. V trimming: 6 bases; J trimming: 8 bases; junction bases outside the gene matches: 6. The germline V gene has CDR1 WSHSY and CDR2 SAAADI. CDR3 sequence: CASRGLGPYEQFF. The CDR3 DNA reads TGCGCCAGCAGGGGACTAGGCCCCTATGAGCAGTTCTTC.

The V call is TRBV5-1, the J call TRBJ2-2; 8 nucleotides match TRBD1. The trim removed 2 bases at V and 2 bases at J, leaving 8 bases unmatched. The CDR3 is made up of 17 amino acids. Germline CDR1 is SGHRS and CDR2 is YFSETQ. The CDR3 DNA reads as TGCGCCAGCAGCTTCGACAGGGGAAATCCTAACACCGGGGAGCTGTTTTTT. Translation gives CASSFDRGNPNTGELFF.

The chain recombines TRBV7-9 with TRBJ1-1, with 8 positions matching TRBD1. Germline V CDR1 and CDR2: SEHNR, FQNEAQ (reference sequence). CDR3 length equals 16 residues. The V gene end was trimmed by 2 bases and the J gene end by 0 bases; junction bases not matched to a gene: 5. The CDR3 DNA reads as TGTGCCAGCAGCTTATACTCGGGACAGGTGAACACTGAAGCTTTCTTT. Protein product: CASSLYSGQVNTEAFF.

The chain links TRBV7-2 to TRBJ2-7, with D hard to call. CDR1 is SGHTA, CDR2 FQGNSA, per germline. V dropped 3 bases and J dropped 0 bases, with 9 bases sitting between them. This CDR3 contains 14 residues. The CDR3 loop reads CASSLELRSYEQYF. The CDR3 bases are TGTGCCAGCAGCTTGGAGCTCCGCTCCTACGAGCAGTACTTC.

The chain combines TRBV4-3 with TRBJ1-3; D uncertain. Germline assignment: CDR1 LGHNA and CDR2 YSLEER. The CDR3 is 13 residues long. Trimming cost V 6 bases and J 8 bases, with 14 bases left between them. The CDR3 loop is CASRPSGSYTIYF. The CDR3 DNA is TGCGCCAGCAGACCGTCGGGAAGTTACACCATATATTTT.

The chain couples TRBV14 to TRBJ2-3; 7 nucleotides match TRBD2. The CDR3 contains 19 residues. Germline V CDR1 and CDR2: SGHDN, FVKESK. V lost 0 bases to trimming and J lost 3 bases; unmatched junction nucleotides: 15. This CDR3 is CASSQDGWRETIRTDTQYF. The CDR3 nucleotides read TGTGCCAGCAGCCAAGATGGGTGGCGGGAGACGATTCGGACAGATACGCAGTATTTT.

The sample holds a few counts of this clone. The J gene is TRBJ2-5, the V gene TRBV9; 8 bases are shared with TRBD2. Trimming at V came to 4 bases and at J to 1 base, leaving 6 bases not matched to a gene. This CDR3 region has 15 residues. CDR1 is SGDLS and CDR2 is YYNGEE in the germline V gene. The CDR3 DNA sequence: TGTGCCAGCAGCCCGGGAGGGCACTCCCAAGAGACCCAGTACTTC. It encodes CASSPGGHSQETQYF.

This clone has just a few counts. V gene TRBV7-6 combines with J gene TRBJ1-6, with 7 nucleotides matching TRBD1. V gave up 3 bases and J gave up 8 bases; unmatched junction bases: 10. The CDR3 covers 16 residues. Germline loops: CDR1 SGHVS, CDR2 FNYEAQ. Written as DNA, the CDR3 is TGTGCCAGCAGCTTCACCGCAGGGGGTCGGGATTCACCCCTCCACTTT. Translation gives CASSFTAGGRDSPLHF.

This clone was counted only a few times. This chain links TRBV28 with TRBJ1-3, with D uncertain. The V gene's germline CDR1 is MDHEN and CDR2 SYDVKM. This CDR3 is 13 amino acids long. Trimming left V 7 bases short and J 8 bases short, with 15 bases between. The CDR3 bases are TGTGCCAGCATTCCCTGGGGAGGCGACACCATATATTTT. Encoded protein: CASIPWGGDTIYF. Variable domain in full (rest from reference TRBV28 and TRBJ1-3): DVKVTQSSRYLVKRTGEKVFLECVQDMDHENMFWYRQDPGLGLRLIYFSYDVKMKEKGDIPEGYSVSREKKERFSLILESASTNQTSMYLCASIPWGGDTIYFGEGSWLTVV.

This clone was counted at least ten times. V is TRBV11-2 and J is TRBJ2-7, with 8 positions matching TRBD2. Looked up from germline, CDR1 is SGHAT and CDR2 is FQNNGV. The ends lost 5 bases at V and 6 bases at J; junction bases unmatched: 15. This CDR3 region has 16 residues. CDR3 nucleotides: TGTGCCAGCAGCCCCTATCCGGGGGGGCAGGGCCTCGAGCAGTACTTC. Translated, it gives CASSPYPGGQGLEQYF.

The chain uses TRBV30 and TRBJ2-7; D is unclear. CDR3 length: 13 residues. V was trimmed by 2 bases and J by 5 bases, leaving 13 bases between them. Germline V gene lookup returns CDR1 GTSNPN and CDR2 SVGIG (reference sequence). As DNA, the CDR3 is TGTGCCTGGAGTCCGATACTGGGCAACGAGCAGTACTTC. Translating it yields CAWSPILGNEQYF.

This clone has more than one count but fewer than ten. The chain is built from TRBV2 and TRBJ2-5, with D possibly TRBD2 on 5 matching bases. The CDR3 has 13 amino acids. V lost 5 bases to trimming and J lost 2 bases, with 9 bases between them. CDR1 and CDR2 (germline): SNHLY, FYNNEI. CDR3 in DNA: TGTGCCAGCAGTCGCGGGTTTCAAGAGACCCAGTACTTC. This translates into CASSRGFQETQYF.

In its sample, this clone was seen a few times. Written as DNA, the CDR3 is TGTGCCAGCAGCGCCGGACTAGCGGGAGTAGAGACCCAGTACTTC. Protein product: CASSAGLAGVETQYF. This sequence joins TRBV9 and TRBJ2-5, with TRBD2 matching over 13 bases. The V gene end was trimmed by 3 bases and the J gene end by 4 bases; junction bases not matched to a gene: 3. Germline V CDR1 and CDR2: SGDLS, YYNGEE. The CDR3 runs 15 residues. Complete variable domain (other parts from reference TRBV9 and TRBJ2-5): DSGVTQTPKHLITATGQRVTLRCSPRSGDLSVYWYQQSLDQGLQFLIQYYNGEERAKGNILERFSAQQFPDLHSELNLSSLELGDSALYFCASSAGLAGVETQYFGPGTRLLVL.

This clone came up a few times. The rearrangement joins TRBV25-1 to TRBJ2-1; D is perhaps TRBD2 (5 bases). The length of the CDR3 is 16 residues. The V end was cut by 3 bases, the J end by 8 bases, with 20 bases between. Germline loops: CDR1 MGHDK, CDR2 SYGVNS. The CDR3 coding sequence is TGTGCCAGCAGTGATACCCTTTTGGGGAGCGGAGATGAGCAGTTCTTC. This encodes CASSDTLLGSGDEQFF. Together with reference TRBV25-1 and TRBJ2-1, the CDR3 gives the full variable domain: EADIYQTPRYLVIGTGKKITLECSQTMGHDKMYWYQQDPGMELHLIHYSYGVNSTEKGDLSSESTVSRIRTEHFPLTLESARPSHTSQYLCASSDTLLGSGDEQFFGPGTRLTVL.

The CDR3 bases are TGTGCCAGCAGCTCCTCTACCGGGACTAGCTTCCGGCTCACAGATACGCAGTATTTT. Protein: CASSSSTGTSFRLTDTQYF. This chain uses TRBV7-2 with TRBJ2-3, with 9 bases matching TRBD2. The ends lost 4 bases at V and 2 bases at J; junction bases unmatched: 16. CDR1 and CDR2 from the germline V gene are SGHTA and FQGNSA. This CDR3 spans 19 amino acids.

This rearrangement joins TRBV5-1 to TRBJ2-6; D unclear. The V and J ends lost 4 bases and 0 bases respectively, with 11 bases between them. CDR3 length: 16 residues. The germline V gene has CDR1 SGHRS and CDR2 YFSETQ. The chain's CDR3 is CASSLLSGSGANVLTF. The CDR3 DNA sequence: TGCGCCAGCAGCCTGCTATCGGGCTCTGGGGCCAACGTCCTGACTTTC.

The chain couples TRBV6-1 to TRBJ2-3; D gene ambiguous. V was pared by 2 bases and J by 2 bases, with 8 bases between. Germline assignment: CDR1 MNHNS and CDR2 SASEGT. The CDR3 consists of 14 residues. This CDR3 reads CASSEIADTDTQYF. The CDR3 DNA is TGTGCCAGCAGTGAAATTGCGGACACAGATACGCAGTATTTT.

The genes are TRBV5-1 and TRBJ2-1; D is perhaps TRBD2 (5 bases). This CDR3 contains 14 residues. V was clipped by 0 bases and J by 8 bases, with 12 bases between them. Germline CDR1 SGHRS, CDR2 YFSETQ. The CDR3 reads CASSLVVARDEQFF. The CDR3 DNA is TGCGCCAGCAGCTTGGTAGTAGCGAGGGATGAGCAGTTCTTC.

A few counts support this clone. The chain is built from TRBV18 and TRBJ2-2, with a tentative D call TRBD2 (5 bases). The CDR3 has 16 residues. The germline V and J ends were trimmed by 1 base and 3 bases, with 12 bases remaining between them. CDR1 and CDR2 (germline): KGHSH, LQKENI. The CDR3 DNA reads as TGTGCCAGCTCACCACTAGACCGGGGATACACCGGGGAGCTGTTTTTT. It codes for CASSPLDRGYTGELFF.